The rows below give T cell receptor beta chains drawn from one sample of a study of response to subunit inactivated influenza vaccine. In TCRdb, the RT-PCR reads were re-called with MiXCR into one record per CDR3 protein. Altogether 150,000 to 200,000 distinct CDR3 sequences are present, around a tenth being singletons, with the ten largest covering approximately 10%. The sequencing used non-naive T cells sorted from PBMCs, collected on the day of vaccination. Receptors originate from a man in his fifties who received an inactivated influenza vaccine. The CDR3 runs from the conserved cysteine through the conserved F or W. Some rows have no size entry. The others give once, few or many, or a class for an expanded clone.

cdr3_aa	clone_size	j_call	v_call	cdr3_length
CSAGGSARNQPQHF	few	TRBJ1-5	TRBV20-1	14
CASSGTGTRNQPQHF	.	TRBJ1-5	TRBV5-8	15
CSALVSGIKNIQYF	.	TRBJ2-4	TRBV20-1	14
CSARDGADSYNEQFF	many	TRBJ2-1	TRBV20-1	15
CASSVNGPEAFF	many	TRBJ1-1	TRBV6-1	12
CASSLTRPGMGTDTQYF	many	TRBJ2-3	TRBV7-2	17
CASSPQGFLSEQYF	many	TRBJ2-7	TRBV5-1	14
CASSPRRTGYGQYF	.	TRBJ2-7	TRBV27	14
CASSPGQGPMNTEAFF	.	TRBJ1-1	TRBV7-9	16
CSARDGTSGRRSYEQYF	once	TRBJ2-7	TRBV20-1	17
CASSGRLAGDTETQYF	.	TRBJ2-5	TRBV19	16
CASSLGGADTGELFF	many	TRBJ2-2	TRBV12-3/TRBV12-4	15
CATSDGRSYEQYF	.	TRBJ2-7	TRBV24-1	13
CASSPQKKTSGDVQFF	many	TRBJ2-1	TRBV18	16
CASSSPPGQCAF	few	TRBJ1-2	TRBV28	12
CASSQDSVSGANVLTF	many	TRBJ2-6	TRBV4-3	16
CASSPGNIPGYGYTF	few	TRBJ1-2	TRBV3-1	15
CASSLEDREKLFF	many	TRBJ1-4	TRBV5-1	13
CASSLGHLRGINEKLFF	.	TRBJ1-4	TRBV12-3/TRBV12-4	17
CASSPSAGFNSPLHF	few	TRBJ1-6	TRBV18	15
CASSQKKDEQFF	few	TRBJ2-1	TRBV7-2	12
CASRATGPDGGYTF	.	TRBJ1-2	TRBV6-1	14
CSVGLGAEQYF	many	TRBJ2-7	TRBV29-1	11
CASSLAARQQPQHF	many	TRBJ1-5	TRBV12-3/TRBV12-4	14
CASSRTSGTDTQYF	many	TRBJ2-3	TRBV5-1	14
CASSLEQGSYEQYF	many	TRBJ2-7	TRBV7-2	14
CASSPLLTGDYEQYF	many	TRBJ2-7	TRBV28	15
CASRENRDGNTGELFF	.	TRBJ2-2	TRBV14	16